This TCR beta chain was identified in a study of CD8 T cells in ankylosing spondylitis. A note on this clonotype: Its antigen is unidentified.

The V and J ends lost 1 base and 2 bases respectively, with 12 bases between them. The CDR3 has 16 residues. The germline V gene has CDR1 MDHEN and CDR2 SYDVKM. Quantitative barcoded 5'-RACE was used to prepare TCR beta libraries. In TCRdb, the 5' RACE reads were re-called with MiXCR into one record per CDR3 protein. The data contain around 890,000 distinct CDR3 sequences, 12% of them singletons. Findings and caveats of the study: From matched ankylosing spondylitis synovial fluid, disease-linked clones were reportedly recovered at significantly enriched levels. Past research had described some motif variants in reactive arthritis synovial fluid and blood. A CD8+ phenotype characterized the disease-linked clones, which were relatively rare in peripheral blood. Blood from ankylosing spondylitis patients appeared to carry a characteristic roughly 8-variant TCR beta motif.

The specimen was blood, either unsorted or a sorted T cell fraction (not recorded which). This chain joins TRBV28 and TRBJ1-5; no firm D call. The source of this sequence is a male donor with ankylosing spondylitis. The CDR3: CASSLFWVIGNQPQHF. The CDR3 DNA is TGTGCCAGCAGTTTATTCTGGGTCATAGGCAATCAGCCCCAGCATTTT.